This paragraph reports one T cell receptor beta chain. The germline gives CDR1 LGHDT, CDR2 YNNKEL (reference sequence). The CDR3 sequence is 14 residues long. V was pared by 1 base and J by 6 bases, with 12 bases between. These data originate in a study of blood T cells in healthy people across ages. A second about 6 to 12 cycle PCR used barcoded and J-beta primers. TCRdb re-called the 5' RACE reads through MiXCR, storing one row per CDR3 protein. The sample holds about 620,000 distinct CDR3 sequences, around 21% seen once. This receptor was taken from a man in his 70s in good health. The sample consisted of blood. The V and J genes are TRBV3-1 and TRBJ2-5, with a weak D call TRBD1 (5 bases). The CDR3 protein is CASSQASGRQTQYF. CDR3 in DNA: TGTGCCAGCAGCCAAGCGTCAGGGCGTCAGACCCAGTACTTC.